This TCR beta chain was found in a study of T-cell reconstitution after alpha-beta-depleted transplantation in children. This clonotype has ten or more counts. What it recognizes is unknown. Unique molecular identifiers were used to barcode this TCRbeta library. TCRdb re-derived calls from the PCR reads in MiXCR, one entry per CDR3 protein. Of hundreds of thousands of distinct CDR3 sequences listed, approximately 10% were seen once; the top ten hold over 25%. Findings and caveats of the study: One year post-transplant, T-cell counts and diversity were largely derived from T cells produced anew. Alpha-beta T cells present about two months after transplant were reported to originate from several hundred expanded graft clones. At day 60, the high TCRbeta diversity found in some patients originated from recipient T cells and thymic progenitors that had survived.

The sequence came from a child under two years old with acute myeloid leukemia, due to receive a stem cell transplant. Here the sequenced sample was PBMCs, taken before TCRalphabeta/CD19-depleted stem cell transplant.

The chain's CDR3 is CSARDTGTDTQYF. In DNA, the CDR3 is TGCAGTGCTAGAGATACTGGCACAGATACGCAGTATTTT. The chain recombines TRBV20-1 with TRBJ2-3; D uncertain. Germline assignment: CDR1 DFQATT and CDR2 SNEGSKA (reference sequence). V gave up 0 bases and J gave up 1 base, with 5 bases separating them. This CDR3 has 13 amino acids.